This record concerns one TCR beta chain sequence. The data derive from a study of long-term antiretroviral therapy in people with HIV. The authors ran the immunoSEQ assay, v3.0, at survey level. The protocol was immunoSEQ multiplex PCR, while the TCRdb copy is restricted to in-frame clones and leaves out a portion. The sample lists tens of thousands of clones, around four fifths seen once, with 7.9% in the top ten. The CDR3 has 14 amino acids. V gave up 4 bases and J gave up 6 bases, with 17 bases separating them. CDR1 and CDR2 from the germline V gene are SGHRS and YFSETQ. Everyone in the study who had HIV was treated in the United States.

This rearrangement joins TRBV5-1 to TRBJ2-7; D is perhaps TRBD1 or TRBD2 (5 bases each). The source of this sequence is a young man with HIV. The source material was unsorted PBMCs, sampled 0.4 years before starting antiretroviral therapy. This CDR3 is CASSLGTVVSEQYF. The DNA for the CDR3 is TGCGCCAGCAGCCTCGGGACGGTGGTGAGCGAGCAGTACTTC. The full variable domain, rest sourced from reference TRBV5-1 and TRBJ2-7, is KAGVTQTPRYLIKTRGQQVTLSCSPISGHRSVSWYQQTPGQGLQFLFEYFSETQRNKGNFPGRFSGRQFSNSRSEMNVSTLELGDSALYLCASSLGTVVSEQYFGPGTRLTVT.